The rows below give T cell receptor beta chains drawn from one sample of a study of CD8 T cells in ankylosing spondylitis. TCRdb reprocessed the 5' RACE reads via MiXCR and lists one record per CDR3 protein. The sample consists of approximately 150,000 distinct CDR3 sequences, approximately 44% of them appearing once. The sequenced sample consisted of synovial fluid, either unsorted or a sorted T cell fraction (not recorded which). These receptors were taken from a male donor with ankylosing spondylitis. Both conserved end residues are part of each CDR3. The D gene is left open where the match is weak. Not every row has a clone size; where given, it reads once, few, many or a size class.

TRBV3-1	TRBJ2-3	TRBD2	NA	TGTGCCAGCAGCCAAGATGCAAGACTAGCGGGGGGCGTCACAGATACGCAGTATTTT	CASSQDARLAGGVTDTQYF
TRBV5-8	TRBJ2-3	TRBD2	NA	TGTGCCAGCAGCCGGGGACTAGCGGGGATGTCAGATACGCAGTATTTT	CASSRGLAGMSDTQYF
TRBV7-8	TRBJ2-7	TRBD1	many	TGTGCCAGCAGCCCGGGACAGGGGCCCTCCTACGAGCAGTACTTC	CASSPGQGPSYEQYF
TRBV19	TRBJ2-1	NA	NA	TGTGCCAGTAGTATTGGCAGGGTTACCTACAATGAGCAGTTCTTC	CASSIGRVTYNEQFF
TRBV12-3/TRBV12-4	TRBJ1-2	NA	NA	TGTGCCAGCAGTTTTTGGTACTATGGCTACACCTTC	CASSFWYYGYTF
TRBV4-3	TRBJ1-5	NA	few	TGCGCCAGCAGCCAAGCTTTGGGGTGGCGGAATCAGCCCCAGCATTTT	CASSQALGWRNQPQHF
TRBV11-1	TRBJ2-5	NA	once	TGTGCCAGCAGCCTTGACTGGTGGAAGACCCAGTACTTC	CASSLDWWKTQYF
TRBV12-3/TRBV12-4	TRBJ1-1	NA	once	TGTGCCAGCAGTTTCATGAGGGGTGCTGAAGCTTTCTTT	CASSFMRGAEAFF
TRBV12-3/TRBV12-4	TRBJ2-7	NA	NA	TGTGCCAGCAGTCGCGTCTGGGGGAGGCTAGCTGAGGACGAGCAGTACTTC	CASSRVWGRLAEDEQYF
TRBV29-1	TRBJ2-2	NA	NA	TGCAGCGTTCGAGGTAGCGGTGACACCGGGGAGCTGTTTTTT	CSVRGSGDTGELFF
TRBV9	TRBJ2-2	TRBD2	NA	TGTGCCAGCAGAGGACTAGCGGGGAACACCGGGGAGCTGTTTTTT	CASRGLAGNTGELFF
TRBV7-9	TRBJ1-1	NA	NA	TGTGCCAGCAGCTTAGCGTACAGGAACACTGAAGCTTTCTTT	CASSLAYRNTEAFF
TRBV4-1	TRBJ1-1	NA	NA	TGCGCCAGCAGCCAATTTGTCGTTCGAGATGAAGCTTTCTTT	CASSQFVVRDEAFF
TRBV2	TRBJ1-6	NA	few	TGTGCCAGCAGGCGACTGTATAATTCACCCCTCCACTTT	CASRRLYNSPLHF
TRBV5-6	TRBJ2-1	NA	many	TGTGCCAGCAGCCCTTATAACAATGAGCAGTTCTTC	CASSPYNNEQFF
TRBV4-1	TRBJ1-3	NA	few	TGCGCCAGCAGCCACCGGGGAACCGGAAACACCATATATTTT	CASSHRGTGNTIYF
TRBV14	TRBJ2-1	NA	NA	TGTGCCAGCAGCCAAGTTCTAGGGCTCACTGAGCAGTTCTTC	CASSQVLGLTEQFF
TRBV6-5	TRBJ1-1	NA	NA	TGTGCCAGCAGTTACGACTCCCGAACAGGGATATGGAACACTGAAGCTTTCTTT	CASSYDSRTGIWNTEAFF
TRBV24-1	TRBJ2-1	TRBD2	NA	TGTGCCACCAGTGATTCCTCGGGACTAGTTGACAATGAGCAGTTCTTC	CATSDSSGLVDNEQFF
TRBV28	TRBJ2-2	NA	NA	TGTGCCAGCAGTTTAATGATGCGCGGGGAGCTGTTTTTT	CASSLMMRGELFF
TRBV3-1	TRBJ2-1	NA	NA	TGTGCCAGCAGCCGGGCGGCCAGCTCCTACAATGAGCAGTTCTTC	CASSRAASSYNEQFF
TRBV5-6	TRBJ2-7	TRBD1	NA	TGTGCCAGCAGACCCGGGACAGGGTTTGGGGAGCAGTACTTC	CASRPGTGFGEQYF
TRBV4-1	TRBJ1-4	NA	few	TGCGCCAGCAGCCAATCGTCGTTTTGGCGGTTGGGTGAAAAACTGTTTTTT	CASSQSSFWRLGEKLFF
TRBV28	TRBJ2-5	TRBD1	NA	TGTGCCAGCAGTCAGGGGGCGGCGGATTTAAAGACCCAGTACTTC	CASSQGAADLKTQYF
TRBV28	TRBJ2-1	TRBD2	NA	TGTGCCAGCAGGGGCACTACTAGCGGAACTCACTACAATGAGCAGTTCTTC	CASRGTTSGTHYNEQFF
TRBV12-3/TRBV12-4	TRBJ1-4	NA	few	TGTGCCAGCAGTCGGGAGCAAGGCTGGTCTAATGAAAAACTGTTTTTT	CASSREQGWSNEKLFF
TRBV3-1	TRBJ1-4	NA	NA	TGTGCCAGCAGCCCGGGACTGTCAACTAATGAAAAACTGTTTTTT	CASSPGLSTNEKLFF
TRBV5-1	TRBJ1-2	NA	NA	TGCGCCAGCAGCTTGGACAACTATGGCTACACCTTC	CASSLDNYGYTF
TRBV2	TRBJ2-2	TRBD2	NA	TGTGCCAGCATACCTTTAGCGGGAGTAAACACCGGGGAGCTGTTTTTT	CASIPLAGVNTGELFF
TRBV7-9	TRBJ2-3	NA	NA	TGTGCCAGCAGCTTAGTCGATCGGATACTAGTAGTGGATACGCAGTATTTT	CASSLVDRILVVDTQYF
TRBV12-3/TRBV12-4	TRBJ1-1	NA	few	TGTGCCAGCAGTCTCCATGGGGGGTTGCACACTGAAGCTTTCTTT	CASSLHGGLHTEAFF
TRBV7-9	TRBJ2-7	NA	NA	TGTGCCAGCAGCTCCCGAGCAGGCGGCTACGAGCAGTACTTC	CASSSRAGGYEQYF
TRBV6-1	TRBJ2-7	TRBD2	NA	TGTGCCAGCAGTATATTGTCGGGAGGGCCCCACGAGCAGTACTTC	CASSILSGGPHEQYF
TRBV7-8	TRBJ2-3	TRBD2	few	TGTGCCAGCAGCTTATTGGGACTAGCCTTCATAAGGCCCCCTACAGATACGCAGTATTTT	CASSLLGLAFIRPPTDTQYF
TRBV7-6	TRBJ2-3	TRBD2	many	TGTGCCAGCAGCCCCACTAGCGGGGGGGCCTGGAGAGATACGCAGTATTTT	CASSPTSGGAWRDTQYF
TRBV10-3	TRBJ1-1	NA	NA	TGTGCCATCAGCTTCCAGGGATGGGGCACTGAAGCTTTCTTT	CAISFQGWGTEAFF
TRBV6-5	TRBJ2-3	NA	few	TGTGCCAGCAGTTACGGATCGGGACCAACCACAGATACGCAGTATTTT	CASSYGSGPTTDTQYF
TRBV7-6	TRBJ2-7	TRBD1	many	TGTGCCAGCAGCGTAGGGACAGCCTCGTACGAGCAGTACTTC	CASSVGTASYEQYF
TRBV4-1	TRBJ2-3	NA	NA	TGCGCCAGCAGCCCCTGGGGTAGCGCTATCTGGCGCGCAGATACGCAGTATTTT	CASSPWGSAIWRADTQYF
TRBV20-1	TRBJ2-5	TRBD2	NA	TGCAGTGCTAGAGATGAGGGCGGGGGGGCCCGAGAGACCCAGTACTTC	CSARDEGGGARETQYF
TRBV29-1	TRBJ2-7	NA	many	TGCAGCGTTGAATCCGGGGACGGCAGGCACGAGCAGTACTTC	CSVESGDGRHEQYF
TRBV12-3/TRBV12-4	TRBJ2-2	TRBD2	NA	TGTGCCAGCAGCCTTGACCGAGGACTAGCGGTGACGAACACCGGGGAGCTGTTTTTT	CASSLDRGLAVTNTGELFF
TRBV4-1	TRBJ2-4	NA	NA	TGCGCCAGCAGCCAAGTACAGATCCTAGCCAAAAACATTCAGTACTTC	CASSQVQILAKNIQYF